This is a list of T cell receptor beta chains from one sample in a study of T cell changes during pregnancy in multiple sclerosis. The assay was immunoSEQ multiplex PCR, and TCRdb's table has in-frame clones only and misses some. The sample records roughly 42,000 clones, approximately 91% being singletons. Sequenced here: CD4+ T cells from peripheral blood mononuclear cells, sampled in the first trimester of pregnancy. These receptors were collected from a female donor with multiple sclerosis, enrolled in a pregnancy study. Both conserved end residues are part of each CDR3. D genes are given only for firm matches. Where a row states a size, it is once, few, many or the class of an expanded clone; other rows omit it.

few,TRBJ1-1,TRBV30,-,TGTGCCTGGAGTTCCTGGGGAGGGAACACTGAAGCTTTCTTT,CAWSSWGGNTEAFF
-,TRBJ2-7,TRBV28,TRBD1,TGTGCCAGCAGAAACCGGGACAGGGTCGGCGAGCAGTACTTC,CASRNRDRVGEQYF
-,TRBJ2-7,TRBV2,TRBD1,TGTGCCAGCAGTGAAAACAGGGGTGGTAACGAGCAGTACTTC,CASSENRGGNEQYF
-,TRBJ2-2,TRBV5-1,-,TGCGCCAGCAGCTTGCCTAGCCTGAACACCGGGGAGCTGTTTTTT,CASSLPSLNTGELFF
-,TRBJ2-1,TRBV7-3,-,TGTGCCAGCAGCTTGCGGAGGGACAATGAGCAGTTCTTC,CASSLRRDNEQFF
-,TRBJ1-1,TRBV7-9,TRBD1,TGTGCCAGCAGCGTCGACAGGGGGAACACTGAAGCTTTCTTT,CASSVDRGNTEAFF
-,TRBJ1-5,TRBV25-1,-,TGTGCCAGCAGTGAAGGGGGCAGCAATCAGCCCCAGCATTTT,CASSEGGSNQPQHF
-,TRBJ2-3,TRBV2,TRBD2,TGTGCCAGCAGTGCGACTAGCGGGAGTGCAGATACGCAGTATTTT,CASSATSGSADTQYF
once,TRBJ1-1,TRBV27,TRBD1,TGTGCCAGCAGTTCCAGACAGGGTTTGATGAACACTGAAGCTTTCTTT,CASSSRQGLMNTEAFF
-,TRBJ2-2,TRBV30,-,TGTGCCTGGAGTCAGGTTAACACCGGGGAGCTGTTTTTT,CAWSQVNTGELFF
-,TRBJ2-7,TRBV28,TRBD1,TGTGCCAGCAGTACCGGGACAGGGCTCCACGAGCAGTACTTC,CASSTGTGLHEQYF
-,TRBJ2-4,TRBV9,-,TGTGCCAGCAGCGTAGGCCGCGGCTCCCTAGCCAAAAACATTCAGTACTTC,CASSVGRGSLAKNIQYF
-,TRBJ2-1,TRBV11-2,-,TGTGCCAGCAGCTTATTACAGGGTCGGTTAAGTTCGAATGAGCAGTTCTTC,CASSLLQGRLSSNEQFF
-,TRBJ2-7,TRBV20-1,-,TGCAGTGCTAGATCCATCTACGAGCAGTACTTC,CSARSIYEQYF
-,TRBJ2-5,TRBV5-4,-,TGTGCCAGCAGCGGGTCCTATGGCAGGGCCCAGTACTTC,CASSGSYGRAQYF
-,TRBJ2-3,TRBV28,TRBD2,TGTGCCAGCTGGGGGGGTCCGACAGATACGCAGTATTTT,CASWGGPTDTQYF
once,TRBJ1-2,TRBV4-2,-,TGTGCCAGCAGCCAAGAACCCCAGGGGCGTTTAGGCTACACCTTC,CASSQEPQGRLGYTF
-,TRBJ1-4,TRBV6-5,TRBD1,TGTGCCAGCAGTCGACAGGGGGGGATGGATGAAAAACTGTTTTTT,CASSRQGGMDEKLFF
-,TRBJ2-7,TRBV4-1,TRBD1,TGCGCCAGCAGCCAAGATGACAGGGTATACGAGCAGTACTTC,CASSQDDRVYEQYF
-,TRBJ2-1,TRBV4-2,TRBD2,TGTGCCAGCAGCCAGGTCGCGATAGGACTAGCGGGAGCAGGCGAGCAGTTCTTC,CASSQVAIGLAGAGEQFF
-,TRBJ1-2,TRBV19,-,TGTGCCAGTAGTAAGGTGCCGGACCCGGGGAACTATGGCTACACCTTC,CASSKVPDPGNYGYTF
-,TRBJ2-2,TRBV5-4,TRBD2,TGTGCCAGCAGCTTGGCCTCTAGCGGGGCCGGGGAGCTGTTTTTT,CASSLASSGAGELFF
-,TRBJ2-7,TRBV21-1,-,TGTGCCAGCAGCAAAGCGGGACAGGTCTCCTACGAGCAGTACTTC,CASSKAGQVSYEQYF
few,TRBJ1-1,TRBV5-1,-,TGCGCCAGCAGCGAGCCCGGGAACACTGAAGCTTTCTTT,CASSEPGNTEAFF
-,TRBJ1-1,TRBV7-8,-,TGTGCCAGCAGCGTCGAGACAGTACTTACTACGAACACTGAAGCTTTCTTT,CASSVETVLTTNTEAFF
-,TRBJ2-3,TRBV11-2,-,TGTGCCAGCAGCTTAGACGGGAGAGGGACAGATACGCAGTATTTT,CASSLDGRGTDTQYF
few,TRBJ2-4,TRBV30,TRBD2,TGTGCCTGGAGTGGTGGGCTAGCGGGAGGTGGCAAAAACATTCAGTACTTC,CAWSGGLAGGGKNIQYF
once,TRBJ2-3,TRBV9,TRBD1,TGTGCCAGCAGCGTTGGGACAGGGACCGCAGATACGCAGTATTTT,CASSVGTGTADTQYF
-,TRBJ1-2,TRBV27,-,TGTGCCAGCAAAAGGACAATCAACTATGGCTACACCTTC,CASKRTINYGYTF
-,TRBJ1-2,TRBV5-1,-,TGCGCCAGCCGCGAACAGAACTATGGCTACACCTTC,CASREQNYGYTF
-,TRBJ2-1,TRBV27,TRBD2,TGTGCCAGCAGTTTATCGAGGCTAGCGGGTCGCAATGAGCAGTTCTTC,CASSLSRLAGRNEQFF